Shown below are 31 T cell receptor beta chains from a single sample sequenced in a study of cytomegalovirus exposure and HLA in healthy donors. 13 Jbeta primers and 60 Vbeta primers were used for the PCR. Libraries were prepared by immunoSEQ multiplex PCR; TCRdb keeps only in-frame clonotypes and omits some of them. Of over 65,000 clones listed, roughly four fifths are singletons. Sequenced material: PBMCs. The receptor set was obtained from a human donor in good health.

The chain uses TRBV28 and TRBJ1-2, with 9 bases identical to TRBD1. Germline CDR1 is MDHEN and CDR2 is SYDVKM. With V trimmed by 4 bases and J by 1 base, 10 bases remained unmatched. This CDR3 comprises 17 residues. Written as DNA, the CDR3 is TGTGCCAGCAGTTCCCCCTCTCGGACAGGGGATAACTATGGCTACACCTTC. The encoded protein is CASSSPSRTGDNYGYTF.

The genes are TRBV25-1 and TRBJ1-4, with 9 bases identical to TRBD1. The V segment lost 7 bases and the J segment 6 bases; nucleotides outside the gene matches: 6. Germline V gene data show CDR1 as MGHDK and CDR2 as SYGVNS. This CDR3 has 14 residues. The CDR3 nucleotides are TGTGCCAGCAACCCCGGGACAGGGCATGAAAAACTGTTTTTT. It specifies CASNPGTGHEKLFF.

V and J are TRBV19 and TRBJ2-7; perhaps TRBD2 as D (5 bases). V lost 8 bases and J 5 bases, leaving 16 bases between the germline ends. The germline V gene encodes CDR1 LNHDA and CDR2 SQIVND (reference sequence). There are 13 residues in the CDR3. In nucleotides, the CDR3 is TGTGCCAGTGCGCAGAGGCGAGCGGACGAGCAGTACTTC. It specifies CASAQRRADEQYF.

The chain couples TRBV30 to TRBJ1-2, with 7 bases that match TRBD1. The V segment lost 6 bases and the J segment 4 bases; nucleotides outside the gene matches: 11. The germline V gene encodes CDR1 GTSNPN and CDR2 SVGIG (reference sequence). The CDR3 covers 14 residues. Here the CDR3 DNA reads TGTGCCTGTTCAAAAGTGGGACAGCTCTATGGCTACACCTTC. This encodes CACSKVGQLYGYTF.

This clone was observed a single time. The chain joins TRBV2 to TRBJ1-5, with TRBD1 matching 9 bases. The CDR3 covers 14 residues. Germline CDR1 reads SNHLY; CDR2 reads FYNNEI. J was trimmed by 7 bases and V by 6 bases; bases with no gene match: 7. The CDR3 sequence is CASSEDRGKQPQHF. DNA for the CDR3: TGTGCCAGCAGCGAGGACAGGGGTAAGCAGCCCCAGCATTTT.

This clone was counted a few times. The CDR3 reads CASSLGAGKNSPLHF. The CDR3 nucleotides are TGTGCCAGCAGCTTAGGGGCAGGGAAAAATTCACCCCTCCACTTT. V is TRBV7-9 and J is TRBJ1-6; D is possibly TRBD1 (5 bases). The V gene's germline CDR1 is SEHNR and CDR2 FQNEAQ (reference sequence). This CDR3 is built from 15 residues. V lost 1 base and J lost 7, with 11 bases in between.

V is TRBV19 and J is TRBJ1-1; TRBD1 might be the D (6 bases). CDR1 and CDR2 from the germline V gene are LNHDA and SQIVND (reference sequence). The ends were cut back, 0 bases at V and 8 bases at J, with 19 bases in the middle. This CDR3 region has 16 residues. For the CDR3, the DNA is TGTGCCAGTAGTATAGATCAAGGGGGTGGAAAACCCGAAGCTTTCTTT. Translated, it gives CASSIDQGGGKPEAFF.

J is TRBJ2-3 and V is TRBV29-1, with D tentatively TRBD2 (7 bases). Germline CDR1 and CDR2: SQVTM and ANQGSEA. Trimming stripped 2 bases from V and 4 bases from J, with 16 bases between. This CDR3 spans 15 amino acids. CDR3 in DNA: TGCAGCGTTGAACAGATGGGGGGGCGGGCAGATACGCAGTATTTT. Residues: CSVEQMGGRADTQYF.

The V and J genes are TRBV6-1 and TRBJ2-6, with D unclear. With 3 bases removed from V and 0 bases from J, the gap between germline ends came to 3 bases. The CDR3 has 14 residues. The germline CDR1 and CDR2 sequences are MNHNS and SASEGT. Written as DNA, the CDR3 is TGTGCCAGCAGTGACCACTCTGGGGCCAACGTCCTGACTTTC. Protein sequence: CASSDHSGANVLTF.

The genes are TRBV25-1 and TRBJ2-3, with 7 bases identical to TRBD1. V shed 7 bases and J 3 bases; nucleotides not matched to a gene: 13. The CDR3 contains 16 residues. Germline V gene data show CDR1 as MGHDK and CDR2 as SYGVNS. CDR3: CASMENRGFGTDTQYF. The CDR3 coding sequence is TGTGCCAGCATGGAGAACAGGGGATTTGGTACAGATACGCAGTATTTT. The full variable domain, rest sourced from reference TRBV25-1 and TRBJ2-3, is EADIYQTPRYLVIGTGKKITLECSQTMGHDKMYWYQQDPGMELHLIHYSYGVNSTEKGDLSSESTVSRIRTEHFPLTLESARPSHTSQYLCASMENRGFGTDTQYFGPGTRLTVL.

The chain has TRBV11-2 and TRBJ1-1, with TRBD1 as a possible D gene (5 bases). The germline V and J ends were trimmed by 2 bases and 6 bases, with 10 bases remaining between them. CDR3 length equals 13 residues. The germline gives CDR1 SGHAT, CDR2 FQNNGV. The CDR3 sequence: CASSLQGYAEAFF. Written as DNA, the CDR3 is TGTGCCAGCAGCTTACAGGGCTACGCTGAAGCTTTCTTT.

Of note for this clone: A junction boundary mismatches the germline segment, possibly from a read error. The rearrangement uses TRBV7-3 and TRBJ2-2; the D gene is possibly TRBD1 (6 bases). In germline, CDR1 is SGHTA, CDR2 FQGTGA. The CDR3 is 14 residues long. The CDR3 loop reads CASSRTGNNGELFF. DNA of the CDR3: TGTGCCAGCAGCCGAACAGGGAACAACGGGGAGCTGTTTTTT. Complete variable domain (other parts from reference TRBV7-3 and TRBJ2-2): GAGVSQTPSNKVTEKGKYVELRCDPISGHTALYWYRQSLGQGPEFLIYFQGTGAADDSGLPNDRFFAVRPEGSVSTLKIQRTERGDSAVYLCASSRTGNNGELFFGEGSRLTVL.

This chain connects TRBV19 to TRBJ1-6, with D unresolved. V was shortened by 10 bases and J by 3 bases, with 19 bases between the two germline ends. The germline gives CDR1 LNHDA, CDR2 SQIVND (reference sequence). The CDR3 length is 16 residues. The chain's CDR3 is CATSVTEELYNSPLHF. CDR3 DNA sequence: TGTGCCACCTCGGTAACGGAGGAACTCTATAATTCACCCCTCCACTTT.

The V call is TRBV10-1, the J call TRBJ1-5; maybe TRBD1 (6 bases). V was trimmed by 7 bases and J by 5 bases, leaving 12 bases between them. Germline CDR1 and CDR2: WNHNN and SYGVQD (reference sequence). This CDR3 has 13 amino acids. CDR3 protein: CASKGTSDQPQHF. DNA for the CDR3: TGCGCCAGCAAAGGGACAAGCGATCAGCCCCAGCATTTT.

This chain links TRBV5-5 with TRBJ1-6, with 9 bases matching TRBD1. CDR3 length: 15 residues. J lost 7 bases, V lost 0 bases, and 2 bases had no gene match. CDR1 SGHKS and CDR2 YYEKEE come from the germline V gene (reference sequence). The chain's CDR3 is CASSLGDRENSPLHF. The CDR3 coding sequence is TGTGCCAGCAGCTTGGGGGACAGGGAAAATTCACCCCTCCACTTT.

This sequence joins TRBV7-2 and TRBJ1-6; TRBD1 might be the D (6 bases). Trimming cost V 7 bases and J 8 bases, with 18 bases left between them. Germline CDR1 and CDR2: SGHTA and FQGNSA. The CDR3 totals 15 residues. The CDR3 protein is CASTPEGGPYSPLHF. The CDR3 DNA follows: TGTGCCAGCACCCCGGAGGGGGGGCCTTATTCACCCCTCCACTTT.

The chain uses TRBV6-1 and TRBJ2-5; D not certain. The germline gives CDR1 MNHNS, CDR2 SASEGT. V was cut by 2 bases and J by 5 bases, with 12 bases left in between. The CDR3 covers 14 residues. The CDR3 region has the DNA TGTGCCAGCAGTGAATTTTTGTTTATGGAGACCCAGTACTTC. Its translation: CASSEFLFMETQYF.

The CDR3 is CASSSQGFPDTQYF. DNA for the CDR3: TGTGCCAGCAGTTCACAGGGGTTTCCAGATACGCAGTATTTT. The chain has TRBV7-9 and TRBJ2-3, with 7 bases that match TRBD1. CDR3 length: 14 residues. CDR1 is SEHNR and CDR2 is FQNEAQ in the germline V gene (reference sequence). J was trimmed by 4 bases and V by 6 bases; bases with no gene match: 7.

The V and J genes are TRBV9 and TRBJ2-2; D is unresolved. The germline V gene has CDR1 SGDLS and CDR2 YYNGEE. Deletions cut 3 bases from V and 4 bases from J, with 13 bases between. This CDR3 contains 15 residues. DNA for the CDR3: TGTGCCAGCAGCGGCCGAGGCGGTTCCACCGGGGAGCTGTTTTTT. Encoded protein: CASSGRGGSTGELFF.

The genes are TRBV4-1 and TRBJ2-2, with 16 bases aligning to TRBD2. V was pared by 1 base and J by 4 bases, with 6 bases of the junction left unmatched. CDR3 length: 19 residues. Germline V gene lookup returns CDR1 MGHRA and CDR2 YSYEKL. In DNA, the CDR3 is TGCGCCAGCAGCCAAGCCGGGACTAGCGGGGGGGCCGGCACCGGGGAGCTGTTTTTT. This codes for CASSQAGTSGGAGTGELFF.

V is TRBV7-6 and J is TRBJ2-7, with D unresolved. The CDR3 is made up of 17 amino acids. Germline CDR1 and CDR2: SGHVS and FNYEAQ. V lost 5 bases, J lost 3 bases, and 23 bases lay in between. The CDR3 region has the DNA TGTGCCAGCAGCCTAGGGCTGGGCAGCTCACCTTACTACGAGCAGTACTTC. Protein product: CASSLGLGSSPYYEQYF. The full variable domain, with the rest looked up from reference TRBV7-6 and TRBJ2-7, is GAGVSQSPRYKVTKRGQDVALRCDPISGHVSLYWYRQALGQGPEFLTYFNYEAQQDKSGLPNDRFSAERPEGSISTLTIQRTEQRDSAMYRCASSLGLGSSPYYEQYFGPGTRLTVT.

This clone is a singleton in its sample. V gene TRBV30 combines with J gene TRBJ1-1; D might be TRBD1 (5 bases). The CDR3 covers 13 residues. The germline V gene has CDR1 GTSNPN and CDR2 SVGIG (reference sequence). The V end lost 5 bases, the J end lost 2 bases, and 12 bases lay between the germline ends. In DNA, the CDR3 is TGTGCCTGGGGCAGGACACCAAACACTGAAGCTTTCTTT. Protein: CAWGRTPNTEAFF.

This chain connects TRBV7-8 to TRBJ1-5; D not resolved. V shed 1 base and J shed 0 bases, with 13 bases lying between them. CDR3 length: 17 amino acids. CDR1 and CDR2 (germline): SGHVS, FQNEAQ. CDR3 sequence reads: CASSLVGKGHSNQPQHF. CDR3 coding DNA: TGTGCCAGCAGCTTAGTCGGGAAGGGTCATAGCAATCAGCCCCAGCATTTT. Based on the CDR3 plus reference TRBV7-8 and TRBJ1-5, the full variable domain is GAGVSQSPRYKVAKRGQDVALRCDPISGHVSLFWYQQALGQGPEFLTYFQNEAQLDKSGLPSDRFFAERPEGSVSTLKIQRTQQEDSAVYLCASSLVGKGHSNQPQHFGDGTRLSIL.

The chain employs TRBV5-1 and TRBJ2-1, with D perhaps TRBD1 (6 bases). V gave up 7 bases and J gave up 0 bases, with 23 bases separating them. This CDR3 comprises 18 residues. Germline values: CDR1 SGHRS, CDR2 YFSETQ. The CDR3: CASFPQGQILSSYNEQFF. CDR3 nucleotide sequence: TGCGCCAGCTTCCCGCAAGGACAGATCTTGAGCTCCTACAATGAGCAGTTCTTC.

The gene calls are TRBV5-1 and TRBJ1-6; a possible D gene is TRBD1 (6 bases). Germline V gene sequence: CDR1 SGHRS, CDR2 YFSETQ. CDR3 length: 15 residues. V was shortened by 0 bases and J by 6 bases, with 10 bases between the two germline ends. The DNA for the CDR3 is TGCGCCAGCAGCTTGGCGGACAGCGTTAATTCACCCCTCCACTTT. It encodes CASSLADSVNSPLHF.

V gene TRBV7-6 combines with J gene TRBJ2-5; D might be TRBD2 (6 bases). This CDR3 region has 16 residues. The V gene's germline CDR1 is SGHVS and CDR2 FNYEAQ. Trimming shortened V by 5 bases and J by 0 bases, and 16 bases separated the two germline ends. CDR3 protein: CASSPRGSGHQETQYF. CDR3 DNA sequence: TGTGCCAGCAGCCCCCGTGGTAGCGGCCACCAAGAGACCCAGTACTTC.

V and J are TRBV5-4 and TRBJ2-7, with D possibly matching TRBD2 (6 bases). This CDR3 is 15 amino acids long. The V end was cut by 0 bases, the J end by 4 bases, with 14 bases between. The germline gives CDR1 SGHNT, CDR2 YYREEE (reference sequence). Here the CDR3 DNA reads TGTGCCAGCAGCTTGGCACCGGGGGTTAAATACGAGCAGTACTTC. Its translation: CASSLAPGVKYEQYF.

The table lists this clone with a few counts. CDR3 nucleotide sequence: TGCAGCGCTTGTCTGGGGGGGATGTTTGAGACCCAGTACTTC. It translates to CSACLGGMFETQYF. The genes are TRBV29-1 and TRBJ2-5, with TRBD2 identical over 7 bases. Per the germline V gene, CDR1 is SQVTM and CDR2 is ANQGSEA. Trimming cost V 7 bases and J 5 bases; bases outside gene matches: 13. There are 14 residues in the CDR3.

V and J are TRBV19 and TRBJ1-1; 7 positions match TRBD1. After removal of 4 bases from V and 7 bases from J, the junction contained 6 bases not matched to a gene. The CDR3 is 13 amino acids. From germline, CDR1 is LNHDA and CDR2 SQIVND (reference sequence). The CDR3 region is CASSTDRDGEAFF. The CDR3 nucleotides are TGTGCCAGTAGTACCGACAGGGATGGTGAAGCTTTCTTT. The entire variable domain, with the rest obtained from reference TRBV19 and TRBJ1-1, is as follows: DGGITQSPKYLFRKEGQNVTLSCEQNLNHDAMYWYRQDPGQGLRLIYYSQIVNDFQKGDIAEGYSVSREKKESFPLTVTSAQKNPTAFYLCASSTDRDGEAFFGQGTRLTVV.

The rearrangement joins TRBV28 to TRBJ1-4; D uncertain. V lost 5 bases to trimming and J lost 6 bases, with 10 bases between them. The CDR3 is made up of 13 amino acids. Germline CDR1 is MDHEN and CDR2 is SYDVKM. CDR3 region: CASSPPSYEKLFF. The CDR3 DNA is TGTGCCAGCAGTCCCCCTAGTTATGAAAAACTGTTTTTT. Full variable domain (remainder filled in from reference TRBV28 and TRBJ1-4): DVKVTQSSRYLVKRTGEKVFLECVQDMDHENMFWYRQDPGLGLRLIYFSYDVKMKEKGDIPEGYSVSREKKERFSLILESASTNQTSMYLCASSPPSYEKLFFGSGTQLSVL.

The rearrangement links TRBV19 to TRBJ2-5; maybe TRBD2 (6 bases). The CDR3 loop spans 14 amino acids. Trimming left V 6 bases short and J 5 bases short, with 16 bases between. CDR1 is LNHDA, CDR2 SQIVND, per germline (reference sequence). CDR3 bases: TGTGCCAGTAGCTCTTCACCTAGCGTGGAGACCCAGTACTTC. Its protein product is CASSSSPSVETQYF.